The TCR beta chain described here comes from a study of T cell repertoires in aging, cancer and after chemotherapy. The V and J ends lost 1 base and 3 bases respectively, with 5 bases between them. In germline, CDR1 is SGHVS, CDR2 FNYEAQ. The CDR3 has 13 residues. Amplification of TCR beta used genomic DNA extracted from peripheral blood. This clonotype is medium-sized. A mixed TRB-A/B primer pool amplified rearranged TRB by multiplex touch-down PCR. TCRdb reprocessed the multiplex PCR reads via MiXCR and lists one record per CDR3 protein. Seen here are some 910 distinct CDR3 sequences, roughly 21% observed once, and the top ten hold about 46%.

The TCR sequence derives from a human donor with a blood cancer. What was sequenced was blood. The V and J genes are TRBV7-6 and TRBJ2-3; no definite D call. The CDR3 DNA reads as TGTGCCAGCAGCTTAGAGTGGACAGATACGCAGTATTTT. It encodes CASSLEWTDTQYF.